The source of this T cell receptor (beta chain) is a study of T cell responses to AZD1222 COVID-19 vaccine. The study, taken as a whole, reports: Researchers took repertoire samples only after the peak T cell response had come. An increase in Spike-specific TCR breadth and depth was observed after two AZD1222 doses.

Libraries were prepared by immunoSEQ multiplex PCR; TCRdb keeps only in-frame clonotypes and omits some of them. Among roughly 93,000 clones, approximately 89% were seen once, and the ten largest hold approximately 3%. Germline CDR1 and CDR2: LNHDA and SQIVND (reference sequence). The CDR3 runs to 14 residues. J gave up 8 bases and V 4 bases, and 5 bases lay outside the gene matches. Details on this clone: Its target is unknown.

The genes are TRBV19 and TRBJ1-5; 10 bases line up with TRBD1. The origin of this receptor is an adult in good health. The source was peripheral blood, collected on day 0 of MenACWY control vaccination. CDR3 coding DNA: TGTGCCAGTAGTACCGGGACAGGGGAGAAGCCCCAGCATTTT. Its protein is CASSTGTGEKPQHF.